The rows below give T cell receptor beta chains drawn from one sample of a study of T cells after yellow fever vaccination. TCRdb analysed the 5' RACE reads with MiXCR anew, one entry per CDR3 protein. Altogether more than 350,000 distinct CDR3 sequences are present, roughly 11% being singletons, with the ten largest covering around 20%. The sequences come from PBMCs, collected on the day of the first yellow fever vaccination. Receptor source: a man younger than 35 who received the YFV17D yellow fever vaccine. Both conserved end residues are part of each CDR3. The D gene is left open where the match is weak. Size is omitted from some rows. Given values are once, few, many or a class for expanded clones.

-	-	TRBV2	TRBJ2-5	CASSESSETQYF	TGTGCCAGCAGTGAGAGTAGCGAGACCCAGTACTTC
-	-	TRBV6-5	TRBJ2-2	CASSYGLNTGELFF	TGTGCCAGCAGTTACGGGCTAAACACCGGGGAGCTGTTTTTT
-	-	TRBV10-3	TRBJ1-4	CAISGTATNEKLFF	TGTGCCATCAGTGGAACAGCAACTAATGAAAAACTGTTTTTT
-	-	TRBV15	TRBJ2-4	CATSRFRTVLAKNIQYF	TGTGCCACCAGCAGATTCCGGACAGTACTAGCCAAAAACATTCAGTACTTC
-	-	TRBV7-3	TRBJ1-1	CASSWMTNTEAFF	TGTGCCAGCAGCTGGATGACGAACACTGAAGCTTTCTTT
few	TRBD2	TRBV7-2	TRBJ2-5	CASSLALLAGSQETQYF	TGTGCCAGCAGCTTAGCGTTACTAGCGGGGAGTCAAGAGACCCAGTACTTC
-	TRBD1	TRBV5-6	TRBJ1-1	CASRRQGRNTEAFF	TGTGCCAGCAGGCGACAGGGTCGAAACACTGAAGCTTTCTTT
few	-	TRBV4-1	TRBJ2-3	CASSQRDIRSSTDTQYF	TGCGCCAGCAGCCAAAGGGACATACGATCTAGCACAGATACGCAGTATTTT
many	TRBD1	TRBV5-1	TRBJ2-2	CASSEDRVDTGELFF	TGCGCCAGCAGCGAAGACAGGGTCGACACCGGGGAGCTGTTTTTT
few	TRBD1	TRBV7-2	TRBJ2-1	CASTGQGGDNEQFF	TGTGCCAGCACCGGACAGGGTGGGGACAATGAGCAGTTCTTC
many	-	TRBV20-1	TRBJ2-4	CSARDLETAKNIQYF	TGCAGTGCTAGAGATCTGGAGACAGCTAAAAACATTCAGTACTTC
few	TRBD1	TRBV4-1	TRBJ1-2	CASSQGGQGGFYGYTF	TGCGCCAGCAGCCAAGGAGGACAGGGCGGATTTTATGGCTACACCTTC
few	-	TRBV29-1	TRBJ2-4	CSVEGIAKNIQYF	TGCAGCGTTGAGGGGATTGCCAAAAACATTCAGTACTTC
few	TRBD2	TRBV5-1	TRBJ2-1	CASSLVKLAGGYEQFF	TGCGCCAGCAGCTTGGTTAAACTAGCGGGGGGCTATGAGCAGTTCTTC
few	-	TRBV10-3	TRBJ2-5	CAISAQGGGQETQYF	TGTGCCATCAGTGCACAGGGAGGCGGACAAGAGACCCAGTACTTC
-	-	TRBV12-3/TRBV12-4	TRBJ2-5	CASTRGTGSWTQYF	TGTGCCAGCACCCGGGGTACAGGTTCTTGGACCCAGTACTTC
-	-	TRBV12-3/TRBV12-4	TRBJ2-5	CASSLGSGQETQYF	TGTGCCAGCAGTTTAGGTAGCGGACAAGAGACCCAGTACTTC
few	TRBD1	TRBV19	TRBJ1-4	CASRQTGQAEKLFF	TGTGCCAGTCGACAGACGGGACAGGCGGAAAAACTGTTTTTT
few	-	TRBV7-9	TRBJ2-7	CASSPTRRPGEQYF	TGTGCCAGCAGCCCGACTAGACGGCCCGGCGAGCAGTACTTC
few	-	TRBV18	TRBJ2-7	CASSPRLADEQYF	TGTGCCAGCTCACCACGCCTAGCCGACGAGCAGTACTTC
few	TRBD2	TRBV5-1	TRBJ2-1	CASSHGTSGYNEQFF	TGCGCCAGCAGCCACGGGACTAGCGGTTACAATGAGCAGTTCTTC
few	TRBD1	TRBV5-1	TRBJ2-2	CASSLAPRTGGTGELFF	TGCGCCAGCAGCTTGGCCCCTAGGACAGGAGGCACCGGGGAGCTGTTTTTT
many	-	TRBV6-2/TRBV6-3	TRBJ2-2	CASSYPGQPGELFF	TGTGCCAGCAGTTACCCGGGACAACCGGGGGAGCTGTTTTTT
many	-	TRBV5-1	TRBJ2-7	CASSYTDRSYEQYF	TGCGCCAGCAGCTACACCGACCGGTCCTACGAGCAGTACTTC
many	-	TRBV4-1	TRBJ2-4	CASSQEARRVAKNIQYF	TGCGCCAGCAGCCAAGAGGCCCGGAGGGTAGCCAAAAACATTCAGTACTTC
many	-	TRBV7-2	TRBJ1-4	CASTPGFGEKLFF	TGTGCCAGCACGCCAGGGTTCGGTGAAAAACTGTTTTTT
many	-	TRBV15	TRBJ2-1	CATEKRPYNEQFF	TGTGCCACCGAGAAACGACCTTACAATGAGCAGTTCTTC
many	-	TRBV5-1	TRBJ2-5	CASSLETGRPGTQYF	TGCGCCAGCAGCTTGGAGACGGGTAGGCCCGGGACCCAGTACTTC
many	-	TRBV4-1	TRBJ1-5	CASSPPSLNQPQHF	TGCGCCAGCAGCCCCCCGAGCCTAAATCAGCCCCAGCATTTT
-	-	TRBV7-2	TRBJ2-7	CASSGVGTSYEQYF	TGTGCCAGCAGCGGGGTAGGGACCTCCTACGAGCAGTACTTC
-	-	TRBV5-1	TRBJ2-2	CASSPGGPLSGELFF	TGCGCCAGCAGCCCCGGAGGGCCATTGTCCGGGGAGCTGTTTTTT
-	-	TRBV27	TRBJ1-4	CASSLSRGGLNEKLFF	TGTGCCAGCAGTTTATCCCGCGGGGGCCTTAATGAAAAACTGTTTTTT
-	-	TRBV7-9	TRBJ1-2	CASSLEVADGGYTF	TGTGCCAGCAGCTTAGAGGTGGCCGACGGAGGCTACACCTTC
-	-	TRBV6-2/TRBV6-3	TRBJ1-1	CASRRAARPTEAFF	TGTGCCAGCAGGCGGGCAGCGCGCCCCACTGAAGCTTTCTTT
many	TRBD1	TRBV28	TRBJ2-5	CASSLWRDSIFEETQYF	TGTGCCAGCAGTTTATGGAGGGACAGCATCTTTGAAGAGACCCAGTACTTC
few	-	TRBV12-3/TRBV12-4	TRBJ1-2	CASSPDPHGYTF	TGTGCCAGCAGTCCCGACCCCCATGGCTACACCTTC
-	TRBD1	TRBV5-6	TRBJ1-4	CASSLGGGNDEKLFF	TGTGCCAGCAGCTTGGGAGGGGGCAACGATGAAAAACTGTTTTTT
-	-	TRBV20-1	TRBJ2-1	CSAKPGVDEQFF	TGCAGTGCTAAACCGGGGGTGGATGAGCAGTTCTTC
-	-	TRBV7-9	TRBJ2-1	CASSFGVSLDEQFF	TGTGCCAGCAGCTTCGGTGTAAGCCTCGATGAGCAGTTCTTC
few	TRBD2	TRBV9	TRBJ2-5	CASSVGLAGSQETQYF	TGTGCCAGCAGCGTCGGACTAGCGGGCTCTCAAGAGACCCAGTACTTC
-	TRBD2	TRBV4-1	TRBJ2-7	CASSQEVLAGNYEQYF	TGCGCCAGCAGCCAAGAGGTACTAGCGGGGAACTACGAGCAGTACTTC
-	-	TRBV12-3/TRBV12-4	TRBJ1-2	CASSATHNYGYTF	TGTGCCAGCAGCGCAACACATAACTATGGCTACACCTTC
-	-	TRBV6-2/TRBV6-3	TRBJ2-1	CASSGAPYNEQFF	TGTGCCAGCAGCGGGGCTCCCTACAATGAGCAGTTCTTC
-	-	TRBV20-1	TRBJ1-4	CSARDPRGLFF	TGCAGTGCTAGAGATCCCCGGGGACTGTTTTTT